The 30 T cell receptor beta chains below come from one sample, sequenced in a study of cytomegalovirus exposure and HLA in healthy donors. Produced via immunoSEQ multiplex PCR; TCRdb's table is partial and in-frame only. The table lists 130,000 or so clones, roughly 91% of them singletons. The sample was PBMCs. These receptor sequences come from a man between 25 and 39 years old in good health and CMV-seronegative.

This clone was recorded once. The V call is TRBV5-1, the J call TRBJ1-4; 8 nucleotides agree with TRBD1. Germline CDR1 SGHRS, CDR2 YFSETQ. V gave up 5 bases and J gave up 7 bases; unmatched junction bases: 7. This CDR3 is 14 amino acids long. CDR3 DNA sequence: TGCGCCAGCAGTTACGGACAGGGCGGTGAAAAACTGTTTTTT. Its protein product is CASSYGQGGEKLFF.

The chain combines TRBV28 with TRBJ1-2; no definite D call. Trimming cost V 6 bases and J 5 bases, with 13 bases left between them. This CDR3 region has 13 residues. Looked up from germline, CDR1 is MDHEN and CDR2 is SYDVKM. The CDR3 DNA sequence: TGTGCCAGCAGACCGGGTCTTCGGTATGGCTACACCTTC. Protein: CASRPGLRYGYTF.

The rearrangement uses TRBV29-1 and TRBJ2-1; the match to TRBD2 covers 13 bases. The CDR3 is 15 amino acids. J gave up 0 bases and V 8 bases, and 4 bases lay outside the gene matches. CDR1 is SQVTM, CDR2 ANQGSEA, per germline. The CDR3 DNA reads as TGCAGCATACGGACTAGCGGGGGCTCCTACAATGAGCAGTTCTTC. This encodes CSIRTSGGSYNEQFF.

The gene calls are TRBV6-5 and TRBJ1-1; no clear D. V lost 2 bases, J lost 7 bases, and 20 bases lay in between. There are 16 residues in the CDR3. CDR1 MNHEY and CDR2 SVGAGI come from the germline V gene. The CDR3 sequence is CASSYRFSWERVEAFF. As DNA, the CDR3 is TGTGCCAGCAGTTACCGCTTTTCGTGGGAGAGGGTTGAAGCTTTCTTT.

The chain recombines TRBV2 with TRBJ1-2; D unclear. Germline assignment: CDR1 SNHLY and CDR2 FYNNEI. The CDR3 totals 14 residues. V lost 2 bases, J lost 7 bases, and 14 bases lay in between. The CDR3 loop reads CASSESAVRPGYTF. For the CDR3, the DNA is TGTGCCAGCAGTGAATCCGCAGTGAGGCCTGGCTACACCTTC.

The chain employs TRBV11-3 and TRBJ2-1; a weak D match, TRBD1 (5 bases). V shed 5 bases and J shed 2 bases, with 13 bases lying between them. The CDR3 is 15 residues long. Per the germline V gene, CDR1 is SGHNT and CDR2 is YENEEA. The CDR3, as DNA: TGTGCCAGCAGCGTGACAGCAGCAACCTACAATGAGCAGTTCTTC. This sequence encodes CASSVTAATYNEQFF.

This sequence joins TRBV28 and TRBJ1-2; D is uncertain. The germline V and J ends were trimmed by 4 bases and 7 bases, with 13 bases remaining between them. The germline V gene has CDR1 MDHEN and CDR2 SYDVKM. The length of the CDR3 is 13 residues. In DNA, the CDR3 is TGTGCCAGCAGTTCTGGCCTTAATGGTGGCTACACCTTC. Protein sequence: CASSSGLNGGYTF.

This clone occurred a few times. The gene calls are TRBV10-2 and TRBJ2-7; 13 positions agree with TRBD2. The germline CDR1 and CDR2 sequences are WSHSY and SAAADI. V was clipped by 6 bases and J by 6 bases; unmatched bases: 5. This CDR3 is built from 14 residues. The CDR3 DNA follows: TGCGCCAGCAGGACTAGCGGGGGGCGGAGCGAGCAGTACTTC. Protein product: CASRTSGGRSEQYF.

The CDR3 here is CSVADRGGGNTIYF. The CDR3, as DNA: TGCAGCGTCGCCGACAGGGGAGGTGGAAACACCATATATTTT. The rearrangement uses TRBV29-1 and TRBJ1-3, with 8 bases that match TRBD1. The germline V gene has CDR1 SQVTM and CDR2 ANQGSEA. V lost 6 bases, J lost 3 bases, and 7 bases stayed unmatched. The CDR3 is 14 amino acids.

This rearrangement joins TRBV7-9 to TRBJ1-1; 7 nucleotides agree with TRBD1. Per germline, CDR1 SEHNR and CDR2 FQNEAQ (reference sequence). This CDR3 has 14 residues. V lost 4 bases, J lost 4 bases, and 6 bases stayed unmatched. As DNA, the CDR3 is TGTGCCAGCAGCTCACAGGGGATGGGCACTGAAGCTTTCTTT. It codes for CASSSQGMGTEAFF.

The chain is built from TRBV11-2 and TRBJ1-5, with 10 nucleotides matching TRBD1. The CDR3 runs 15 residues. Unmatched junction bases numbered 3, after V lost 1 base and J lost 6 bases. Germline lookup yields CDR1 SGHAT and CDR2 FQNNGV. CDR3 in DNA: TGTGCCAGCAGCTTAGGGACAGGGGGTATTCAGCCCCAGCATTTT. The encoded protein is CASSLGTGGIQPQHF. The full variable domain, completed using reference TRBV11-2 and TRBJ1-5, is EAGVAQSPRYKIIEKRQSVAFWCNPISGHATLYWYQQILGQGPKLLIQFQNNGVVDDSQLPKDRFSAERLKGVDSTLKIQPAKLEDSAVYLCASSLGTGGIQPQHFGDGTRLSIL.

The V gene is TRBV4-1, the J gene TRBJ1-2, with D hard to call. Germline V gene data show CDR1 as MGHRA and CDR2 as YSYEKL. The CDR3 spans 14 residues. Trimming removed 0 bases at V and 3 bases at J, with 8 bases between. The CDR3 bases are TGCGCCAGCAGCCAAGAAAGACAACACTATGGCTACACCTTC. Translating it yields CASSQERQHYGYTF.

This clone was seen once. The CDR3 here is CASSWTTGVGYTF. DNA for the CDR3: TGTGCCAGCAGTTGGACGACAGGGGTTGGCTACACCTTC. V gene TRBV27 combines with J gene TRBJ1-2, with TRBD1 matching over 8 bases. After removal of 4 bases from V and 7 bases from J, the junction contained 5 bases not matched to a gene. CDR1 is MNHEY, CDR2 SMNVEV, per germline (reference sequence). The CDR3 length is 13 residues.

The genes are TRBV27 and TRBJ1-5; D is undetermined. This CDR3 is 15 amino acids long. V was cut by 2 bases and J by 3 bases, with 11 bases left in between. The germline gives CDR1 MNHEY, CDR2 SMNVEV (reference sequence). CDR3 nucleotide sequence: TGTGCCAGCAGTTTAGATTCCAGTGACAATCAGCCCCAGCATTTT. Translation gives CASSLDSSDNQPQHF.

The chain links TRBV5-1 to TRBJ1-5; D gene uncertain. The CDR3 spans 15 residues. Germline CDR1 SGHRS, CDR2 YFSETQ. V was pared by 4 bases and J by 2 bases, with 13 bases between. The CDR3 region has the DNA TGCGCCAGCAGCCCGGGCGGGAGGGGCAATCAGCCCCAGCATTTT. Translating it yields CASSPGGRGNQPQHF.

The chain combines TRBV7-2 with TRBJ2-7; D is ambiguous. The germline V gene has CDR1 SGHTA and CDR2 FQGNSA. V was trimmed by 5 bases and J by 3 bases, leaving 11 bases between them. The CDR3 runs 13 residues. The CDR3 nucleotides are TGTGCCAGCAGCCCAGGAATCTACTACGAGCAGTACTTC. It specifies CASSPGIYYEQYF.

The rearrangement links TRBV7-8 to TRBJ2-3, with D uncertain. This CDR3 region has 14 residues. Per germline, CDR1 SGHVS and CDR2 FQNEAQ. The V gene lost 3 bases and the J gene lost 2 bases, with 9 bases spanning the gap. CDR3 protein: CASSFRIDTDTQYF. CDR3 nucleotides: TGTGCCAGCAGCTTTAGAATCGACACAGATACGCAGTATTTT.

CDR3 nucleotide sequence: TGCAGCGTTGACGGGGGGACCAACTATGGCTACACCTTC. Its protein product is CSVDGGTNYGYTF. The chain employs TRBV29-1 and TRBJ1-2, with D perhaps TRBD1 (5 bases). Germline-derived CDR1 and CDR2 are SQVTM and ANQGSEA. V was shortened by 3 bases and J by 2 bases, with 10 bases between the two germline ends. This CDR3 has 13 residues. The full variable domain, completed using reference TRBV29-1 and TRBJ1-2, is SAVISQKPSRDICQRGTSLTIQCQVDSQVTMMFWYRQQPGQSLTLIATANQGSEATYESGFVIDKFPISRPNLTFSTLTVSNMSPEDSSIYLCSVDGGTNYGYTFGSGTRLTVV.

The rearrangement joins TRBV2 to TRBJ2-2; TRBD2 matches at 14 bases. V trimming: 3 bases; J trimming: 3 bases; junction bases outside the gene matches: 3. This CDR3 has 17 amino acids. Germline V CDR1 and CDR2: SNHLY, FYNNEI. The CDR3 DNA follows: TGTGCCAGCAGTGACCGACTAGCGGGGGGGTACACCGGGGAGCTGTTTTTT. The encoded protein is CASSDRLAGGYTGELFF. Filled out from reference TRBV2 and TRBJ2-2, the complete variable domain reads EPEVTQTPSHQVTQMGQEVILRCVPISNHLYFYWYRQILGQKVEFLVSFYNNEISEKSEIFDDQFSVERPDGSNFTLKIRSTKLEDSAMYFCASSDRLAGGYTGELFFGEGSRLTVL.

V usage is TRBV10-2 and J usage is TRBJ2-5; 11 nucleotides line up with TRBD1. Germline V gene sequence: CDR1 WSHSY, CDR2 SAAADI. Unmatched junction bases numbered 10, after V lost 8 bases and J lost 5 bases. This CDR3 has 15 amino acids. The DNA for the CDR3 is TGCGCCAGCTCCGCCCCGGACAGGGGGCTGGAGACCCAGTACTTC. Translating it yields CASSAPDRGLETQYF.

The V gene is TRBV11-2, the J gene TRBJ1-1; D perhaps matches TRBD1 (5 bases). Germline assignment: CDR1 SGHAT and CDR2 FQNNGV. The CDR3 covers 15 residues. V was pared by 5 bases and J by 2 bases, with 15 bases between. The CDR3 DNA reads as TGTGCCAGCAGCCGCTCGGGGGGGATTAACACTGAAGCTTTCTTT. This translates into CASSRSGGINTEAFF.

This sequence joins TRBV15 and TRBJ1-5; weak D call: TRBD1 (5 bases). The CDR3 spans 15 residues. Germline V gene data show CDR1 as LNHNV and CDR2 as YYDKDF (reference sequence). V was cut by 5 bases and J by 2 bases, with 13 bases left in between. The CDR3 sequence is CATSGGGGGNQPQHF. As DNA, the CDR3 is TGTGCCACCAGCGGGGGAGGTGGGGGCAATCAGCCCCAGCATTTT.

The chain links TRBV2 to TRBJ1-5; 7 bases fit TRBD1. Trimming cost V 5 bases and J 6 bases; bases outside gene matches: 4. The V gene's germline CDR1 is SNHLY and CDR2 FYNNEI. This CDR3 has 13 amino acids. The DNA for the CDR3 is TGTGCCAGCAGTCCAGGGGGGCTTCAGCCCCAGCATTTT. Residues: CASSPGGLQPQHF.

The CDR3 is CSAQTGTVNYGYTF. The CDR3 bases are TGCAGCGCCCAAACCGGGACAGTGAACTATGGCTACACCTTC. The rearrangement uses TRBV29-1 and TRBJ1-2; 7 nucleotides align to TRBD1. The germline CDR1 and CDR2 sequences are SQVTM and ANQGSEA. The J segment lost 2 bases and the V segment lost 7 bases, leaving 10 bases of the junction unmatched. This CDR3 is built from 14 residues. Full variable domain (outside the CDR3, taken from reference TRBV29-1 and TRBJ1-2): SAVISQKPSRDICQRGTSLTIQCQVDSQVTMMFWYRQQPGQSLTLIATANQGSEATYESGFVIDKFPISRPNLTFSTLTVSNMSPEDSSIYLCSAQTGTVNYGYTFGSGTRLTVV.

The chain has TRBV6-5 and TRBJ2-5; 7 nucleotides match TRBD1. Germline CDR1 reads MNHEY; CDR2 reads SVGAGI. The CDR3 is 14 amino acids. The ends lost 6 bases at V and 0 bases at J; junction bases unmatched: 4. Written as DNA, the CDR3 is TGTGCCAGCAGCACGACAGGGTACCAAGAGACCCAGTACTTC. Its translation is CASSTTGYQETQYF.

This chain links TRBV7-3 with TRBJ2-3, with D possibly being TRBD2 (6 bases). Germline values: CDR1 SGHTA, CDR2 FQGTGA. V was pared by 4 bases and J by 3 bases, with 20 bases between. The CDR3 has 17 residues. The CDR3 is CASSSTLTSRLTDTQYF. The CDR3 region has the DNA TGTGCCAGCAGCTCCACCCTGACTAGTCGACTGACAGATACGCAGTATTTT. Full variable domain (missing parts from reference TRBV7-3 and TRBJ2-3): GAGVSQTPSNKVTEKGKYVELRCDPISGHTALYWYRQSLGQGPEFLIYFQGTGAADDSGLPNDRFFAVRPEGSVSTLKIQRTERGDSAVYLCASSSTLTSRLTDTQYFGPGTRLTVL.

This clone appeared once. This chain connects TRBV7-8 to TRBJ2-3; no definite D call. The CDR3 has 12 residues. Germline-derived CDR1 and CDR2 are SGHVS and FQNEAQ. Deletions cut 4 bases from V and 2 bases from J, with 4 bases between. The CDR3 sequence: CASSSYTDTQYF. The DNA for the CDR3 is TGTGCCAGCAGCTCTTACACAGATACGCAGTATTTT.

The rearrangement uses TRBV19 and TRBJ1-1, with D maybe TRBD1 (6 bases). Germline V CDR1 and CDR2: LNHDA, SQIVND (reference sequence). Trimming removed 5 bases at V and 1 base at J, with 20 bases between. This CDR3 region has 17 residues. The CDR3: CASSPSKQGYPNTEAFF. In DNA, the CDR3 is TGTGCCAGTAGTCCAAGTAAACAGGGATACCCGAACACTGAAGCTTTCTTT.

The chain recombines TRBV6-1 with TRBJ1-1; D is uncertain. The V end lost 2 bases, the J end lost 5 bases, and 15 bases lay between the germline ends. Germline assignment: CDR1 MNHNS and CDR2 SASEGT. This CDR3 contains 15 residues. CDR3 sequence (DNA): TGTGCCAGCAGTGAATACACAACCCGAGGGACTGAAGCTTTCTTT. Its translation: CASSEYTTRGTEAFF.

V is TRBV28 and J is TRBJ2-5; D uncertain. V dropped 7 bases and J dropped 5 bases, with 11 bases sitting between them. The germline CDR1 and CDR2 sequences are MDHEN and SYDVKM. The CDR3 runs to 12 residues. CDR3 bases: TGTGCCAGCAAATCTTCCCTGGAGACCCAGTACTTC. Residues: CASKSSLETQYF.